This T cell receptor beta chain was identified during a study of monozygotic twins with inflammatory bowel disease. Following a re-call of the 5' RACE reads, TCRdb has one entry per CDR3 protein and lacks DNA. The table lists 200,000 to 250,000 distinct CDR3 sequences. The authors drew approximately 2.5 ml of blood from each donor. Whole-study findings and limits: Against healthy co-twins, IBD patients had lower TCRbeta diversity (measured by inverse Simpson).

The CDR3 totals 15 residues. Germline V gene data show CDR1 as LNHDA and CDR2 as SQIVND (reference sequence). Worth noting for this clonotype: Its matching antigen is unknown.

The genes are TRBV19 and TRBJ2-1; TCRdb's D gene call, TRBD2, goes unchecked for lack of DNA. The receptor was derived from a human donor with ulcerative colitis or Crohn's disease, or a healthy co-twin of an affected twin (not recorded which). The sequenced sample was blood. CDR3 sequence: CASTPRASGRNEQFF.